One TCR beta chain is described in this entry. This sample was taken from a study of blood T cell repertoires in COVID-19. Measured with immunoSEQ multiplex PCR; TCRdb has only the in-frame clones, and not every one. The table records approximately 11,000 clones, over 75% of them present only once. Germline-derived CDR1 and CDR2 are SGHTA and FQGNSA. V lost 5 bases and J 0 bases, leaving 20 bases between the germline ends. The CDR3 is made up of 18 amino acids. The rearrangement links TRBV7-2 to TRBJ1-3, with D perhaps matching TRBD1 (5 bases). The source material was peripheral blood. The TCR was taken from a human donor in a cohort sampled during active COVID-19. CDR3: CASSKLKGQASSGNTIYF. The CDR3 coding sequence is TGTGCCAGCAGCAAACTGAAGGGGCAGGCAAGCTCTGGAAACACCATATATTTT.